One and the same sample provided the 2 T cell receptor beta chains below, sequenced in a study of blood T cell repertoires in COVID-19. Clones were read by immunoSEQ multiplex PCR, and TCRdb kept only the in-frame ones, dropping some. The sample carries about 200,000 clones, approximately 82% recorded once. Material: peripheral blood. These receptors all stem from a woman in her fifties or sixties with acute or convalescent COVID-19.

The chain employs TRBV11-2 and TRBJ2-1; possible D gene TRBD2, 6 bases. V was trimmed by 5 bases and J by 0 bases, leaving 23 bases between them. Germline CDR1 is SGHAT and CDR2 is FQNNGV. The CDR3 loop spans 19 amino acids. Here the CDR3 DNA reads TGTGCCAGCAGCCAGCGAGTCGTACGGGAGTCCGGCTCCTACAATGAGCAGTTCTTC. Protein: CASSQRVVRESGSYNEQFF.

The chain carries TRBV28 and TRBJ1-6, with 10 bases identical to TRBD1. This CDR3 is 15 amino acids long. In germline, CDR1 is MDHEN, CDR2 SYDVKM. V shed 2 bases, J shed 10 bases, and the junction held 5 bases outside the gene matches. The CDR3 spells CASSLPGTGESPLHF. In DNA form, the CDR3 reads TGTGCCAGCAGTTTACCGGGGACAGGGGAATCACCCCTCCACTTT.